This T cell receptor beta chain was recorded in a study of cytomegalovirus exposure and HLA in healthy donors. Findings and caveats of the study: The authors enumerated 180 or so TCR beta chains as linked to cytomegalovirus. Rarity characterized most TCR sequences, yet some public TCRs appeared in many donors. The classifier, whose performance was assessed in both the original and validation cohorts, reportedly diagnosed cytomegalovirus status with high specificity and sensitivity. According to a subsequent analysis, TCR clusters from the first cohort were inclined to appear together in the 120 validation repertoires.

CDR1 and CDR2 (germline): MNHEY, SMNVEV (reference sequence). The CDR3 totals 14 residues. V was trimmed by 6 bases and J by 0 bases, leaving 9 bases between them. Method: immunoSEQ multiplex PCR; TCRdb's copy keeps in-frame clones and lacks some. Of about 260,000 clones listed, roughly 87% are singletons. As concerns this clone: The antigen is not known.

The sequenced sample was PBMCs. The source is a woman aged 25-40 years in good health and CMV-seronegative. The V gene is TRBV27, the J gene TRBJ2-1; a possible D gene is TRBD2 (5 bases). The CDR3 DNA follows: TGTGCCAGCAGCATCGGAGGCTCCTACAATGAGCAGTTCTTC. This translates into CASSIGGSYNEQFF.